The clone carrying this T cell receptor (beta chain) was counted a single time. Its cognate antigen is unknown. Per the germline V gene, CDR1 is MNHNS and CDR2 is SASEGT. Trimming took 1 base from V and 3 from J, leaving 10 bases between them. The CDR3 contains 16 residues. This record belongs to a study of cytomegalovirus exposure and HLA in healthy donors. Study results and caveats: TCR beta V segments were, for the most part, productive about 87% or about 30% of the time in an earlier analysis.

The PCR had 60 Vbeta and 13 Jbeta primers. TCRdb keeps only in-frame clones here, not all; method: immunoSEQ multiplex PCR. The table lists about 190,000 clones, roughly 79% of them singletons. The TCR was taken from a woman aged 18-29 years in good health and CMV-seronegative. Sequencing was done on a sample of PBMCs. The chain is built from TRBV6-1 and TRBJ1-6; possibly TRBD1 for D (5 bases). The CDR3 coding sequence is TGTGCCAGCAGTGAAGGGGGGGATTTCTATAATTCACCCCTCCACTTT. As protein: CASSEGGDFYNSPLHF.